The 21 T cell receptor beta chains listed next were all sequenced from one sample in a study of CD8 T cells in Susac syndrome. RNA, at about 0.45 to 1 ug, was reverse transcribed with random hexamers. MiXCR was run by TCRdb on the immunoSEQ multiplex PCR reads, yielding one entry per CDR3 protein. The table has 150,000 to 250,000 distinct CDR3 sequences, about 95% seen once. Sequencing used CD4+ T cells from PBMCs. These receptors originate from a human donor with multiple sclerosis.

The chain links TRBV29-1 to TRBJ2-1, with D maybe TRBD2 (5 bases). CDR3 size: 13 residues. V gave up 4 bases and J gave up 9 bases, with 16 bases separating them. CDR1 is SQVTM and CDR2 is ANQGSEA in the germline V gene. The CDR3 reads CSVAPPGSREQFF. The CDR3 DNA reads as TGCAGCGTTGCCCCCCCGGGGTCCCGTGAGCAGTTCTTC.

The CDR3 spells CASSPGASGSRDEQFF. In DNA, the CDR3 is TGTGCCAGCAGCCCAGGGGCTAGCGGGAGTCGAGATGAGCAGTTCTTC. The J gene is TRBJ2-1, the V gene TRBV12-3 or TRBV12-4; 10 bases are shared with TRBD2. The CDR3 totals 16 residues. The V and J ends lost 6 bases and 8 bases, in that order; junction bases with no gene match: 13.

CDR3 coding DNA: TGTGCCAGCAGCGCGCGGGTCCTGACTTTC. Translation gives CASSARVLTF. The chain employs TRBV11-2 and TRBJ2-6; D unresolved. Trimming took off 5 bases at V and 13 bases at J, with 6 bases between the two ends. CDR1 SGHAT and CDR2 FQNNGV come from the germline V gene. The CDR3 totals 10 residues.

This clonotype was counted once. This chain uses TRBV18 with TRBJ1-6, with 7 bases that match TRBD1. Trimming cost V 8 bases and J 8 bases; bases outside gene matches: 6. The CDR3 runs to 13 residues. Germline V gives CDR1 KGHSH, CDR2 LQKENI. The CDR3 loop reads CASRVQGDSPLHF. The CDR3, as DNA: TGTGCCAGCCGGGTTCAGGGGGATTCACCCCTCCACTTT.

The genes are TRBV4-1 and TRBJ2-5; 9 nucleotides agree with TRBD1. The germline gives CDR1 MGHRA, CDR2 YSYEKL. Unmatched junction bases numbered 7, after V lost 3 bases and J lost 5 bases. This CDR3 has 15 amino acids. In nucleotides, the CDR3 is TGCGCCAGCAGCCAGAGGACAGGGGCGATGGAGACCCAGTACTTC. The encoded protein is CASSQRTGAMETQYF.

The genes are TRBV30 and TRBJ2-1; no clear D. Per germline, CDR1 GTSNPN and CDR2 SVGIG (reference sequence). V lost 0 bases and J 0 bases, leaving 9 bases between the germline ends. This CDR3 has 15 residues. The DNA for the CDR3 is TGTGCCTGGAGTGTGGAACTTAGCTCCTACAATGAGCAGTTCTTC. This translates into CAWSVELSSYNEQFF.

V gene TRBV29-1 combines with J gene TRBJ2-1, with a weak D call TRBD2 (6 bases). Germline loops: CDR1 SQVTM, CDR2 ANQGSEA. The CDR3 is 14 residues long. Deletions cut 3 bases from V and 7 bases from J, with 16 bases between. The CDR3 here is CSVDSASVGNEQFF. The CDR3 DNA is TGCAGCGTTGATTCGGCTAGCGTGGGGAATGAGCAGTTCTTC.

The V call is TRBV27, the J call TRBJ1-6, with D uncertain. V lost 4 bases and J 9 bases, leaving 25 bases between the germline ends. The CDR3 loop spans 18 amino acids. Germline V gene lookup returns CDR1 MNHEY and CDR2 SMNVEV (reference sequence). The CDR3 DNA sequence: TGTGCCAGCAGTTCCAACCCCCCGTGGCAGCCTACGATTTCACCCCTCCACTTT. The encoded protein is CASSSNPPWQPTISPLHF.

The V gene is TRBV16, the J gene TRBJ1-3, with D uncertain. Looked up from germline, CDR1 is KGHSY and CDR2 is FQNENV. V was pared by 4 bases and J by 4 bases, with 11 bases between. CDR3 length: 14 amino acids. The CDR3 DNA reads TGTGCCAGCAGCCCGGAGGCCGGCGGAAACACCATATATTTT. Protein sequence: CASSPEAGGNTIYF.

V gene TRBV27 combines with J gene TRBJ2-7, with 8 positions matching TRBD1. This CDR3 spans 14 amino acids. V trimming: 4 bases; J trimming: 4 bases; junction bases outside the gene matches: 6. Germline values: CDR1 MNHEY, CDR2 SMNVEV (reference sequence). Here the CDR3 DNA reads TGTGCCAGCAGTTCATTCAGGGGGCGGTACGAGCAGTACTTC. Translation gives CASSSFRGRYEQYF.

The gene calls are TRBV20-1 and TRBJ1-6; 7 nucleotides agree with TRBD1. CDR1 is DFQATT and CDR2 is SNEGSKA in the germline V gene (reference sequence). The V gene end was trimmed by 3 bases and the J gene end by 9 bases; junction bases not matched to a gene: 8. This CDR3 contains 14 residues. CDR3 in DNA: TGCAGTGCTAGGCCTTACAGGGGCGGTTCACCCCTCCACTTT. As protein: CSARPYRGGSPLHF.

The chain couples TRBV5-1 to TRBJ1-2; unclear D gene. V gave up 4 bases and J gave up 6 bases, with 16 bases separating them. The CDR3 totals 14 residues. Germline V gives CDR1 SGHRS, CDR2 YFSETQ. CDR3: CASSTGSSTNGYTF. In DNA, the CDR3 is TGCGCCAGCAGCACGGGATCCTCCACAAATGGCTACACCTTC.

This chain connects TRBV12-3 or TRBV12-4 to TRBJ2-1; D ambiguous. The V gene lost 2 bases and the J gene lost 7 bases, with 9 bases spanning the gap. The CDR3 has 13 residues. The CDR3 protein is CASSLIEANEQFF. The CDR3 region has the DNA TGTGCCAGCAGTTTAATTGAAGCGAATGAGCAGTTCTTC.

The chain couples TRBV27 to TRBJ2-7; tentative D call: TRBD1 (5 bases). The germline V and J ends were trimmed by 8 bases and 5 bases, with 16 bases remaining between them. Germline values: CDR1 MNHEY, CDR2 SMNVEV (reference sequence). The CDR3 length is 13 residues. CDR3: CASSRTPGNEQYF. In nucleotides, the CDR3 is TGTGCCAGCTCCCGGACCCCAGGGAACGAGCAGTACTTC.

DNA for the CDR3: TGTGCCTACCTAGCTAGCGGACCCTACGAGCAGTACTTC. Translation: CAYLASGPYEQYF. The chain combines TRBV30 with TRBJ2-7; 7 bases are shared with TRBD2. This CDR3 is 13 amino acids long. Germline assignment: CDR1 GTSNPN and CDR2 SVGIG (reference sequence). The V gene end was trimmed by 7 bases and the J gene end by 2 bases; junction bases not matched to a gene: 8.

The chain joins TRBV10-2 to TRBJ2-3; TRBD1 agrees at 7 bases. V gave up 10 bases and J gave up 1 base; unmatched junction bases: 5. In germline, CDR1 is WSHSY, CDR2 SAAADI. The CDR3 length is 13 residues. The CDR3 DNA is TGCGCCACCAAAGGGACAGGCACAGATACGCAGTATTTT. Encoded protein: CATKGTGTDTQYF.

The chain links TRBV20-1 to TRBJ2-7; TRBD1 might be the D (5 bases). Germline lookup yields CDR1 DFQATT and CDR2 SNEGSKA (reference sequence). This CDR3 is 12 amino acids long. The CDR3, as DNA: TGCAGCGGCAAAGCAGGGACCTACGAGCAGTACTTC. Its protein is CSGKAGTYEQYF.

The CDR3 sequence is CSAREPNREETQYF. The CDR3 DNA sequence: TGCAGTGCTAGAGAGCCAAACAGGGAAGAGACCCAGTACTTC. The chain carries TRBV20-1 and TRBJ2-5; a weak D match, TRBD1 (6 bases). The CDR3 is made up of 14 amino acids. Trimming pared 0 bases from V and 3 bases from J, leaving 11 bases between. Germline CDR1 reads DFQATT; CDR2 reads SNEGSKA (reference sequence).

The rearrangement links TRBV12-3 or TRBV12-4 to TRBJ1-5; weak D call: TRBD1 (5 bases). V dropped 3 bases and J dropped 6 bases, with 15 bases sitting between them. There are 15 residues in the CDR3. The CDR3 DNA reads TGTGCCAGCAGTTTTCGCGACAGTAGGCTTCAGCCCCAGCATTTT. This translates into CASSFRDSRLQPQHF.

The chain carries TRBV7-9 and TRBJ1-1; D possibly corresponds to TRBD1 (6 bases). The CDR3 is 13 residues long. V lost 5 bases to trimming and J lost 4 bases, with 11 bases between them. Germline CDR1 and CDR2: SEHNR and FQNEAQ (reference sequence). As DNA, the CDR3 is TGTGCCAGCAGCCCGCAGGGGATCACTGAAGCTTTCTTT. It specifies CASSPQGITEAFF. The entire variable domain, with the rest obtained from reference TRBV7-9 and TRBJ1-1, is as follows: DTGVSQNPRHKITKRGQNVTFRCDPISEHNRLYWYRQTLGQGPEFLTYFQNEAQLEKSRLLSDRFSAERPKGSFSTLEIQRTEQGDSAMYLCASSPQGITEAFFGQGTRLTVV.

The chain joins TRBV3-1 to TRBJ2-1, with TRBD2 matching over 8 bases. CDR1 and CDR2 (germline): LGHDT, YNNKEL (reference sequence). J was trimmed by 7 bases and V by 1 base; bases with no gene match: 9. This CDR3 comprises 16 residues. CDR3 bases: TGTGCCAGCAGCCAAGTCCATAGCGGGGCGATAAATGAGCAGTTCTTC. This gives the protein CASSQVHSGAINEQFF.